The 26 T cell receptor beta chains below come from one sample, sequenced in a study of blood T cells in healthy people across ages. Together with a sample-barcoded 5' primer, a J-beta primer mix was included in a second PCR lasting roughly 6 to 12 cycles. TCRdb recomputed calls from the 5' RACE reads with MiXCR, one row per CDR3 protein. The sample lists about 1.5 million distinct CDR3 sequences; approximately 38% were seen once. The sequenced sample consisted of blood. The source of these receptors is a woman aged 18-30 years in good health.

The chain has TRBV20-1 and TRBJ2-7; the match to TRBD2 covers 8 bases. Per germline, CDR1 DFQATT and CDR2 SNEGSKA (reference sequence). The CDR3 covers 14 residues. V gave up 2 bases and J gave up 4 bases; unmatched junction bases: 7. The CDR3 sequence: CSARTTSATYEQYF. In DNA form, the CDR3 reads TGCAGTGCTAGAACGACTAGCGCGACATACGAGCAGTACTTC.

Ten or more counts support this clonotype. The rearrangement joins TRBV29-1 to TRBJ2-7; a weak D match, TRBD2 (6 bases). V lost 4 bases, J lost 5 bases, and 12 bases lay in between. This CDR3 spans 12 amino acids. Per the germline V gene, CDR1 is SQVTM and CDR2 is ANQGSEA. The CDR3 protein is CSVARGLDEQYF. The DNA for the CDR3 is TGCAGCGTTGCGCGGGGCTTGGACGAGCAGTACTTC.

V is TRBV20-1 and J is TRBJ2-5; TRBD2 aligns across 7 bases. The CDR3 is 14 amino acids. CDR1 is DFQATT and CDR2 is SNEGSKA in the germline V gene (reference sequence). The junction had 6 bases not matched to a gene; V was cut back by 4 bases and J by 1 base. CDR3 sequence: CSATHIAGQETQYF. DNA for the CDR3: TGCAGTGCTACCCATATAGCGGGCCAAGAGACCCAGTACTTC.

This chain connects TRBV6-5 to TRBJ2-7, with TRBD2 matching over 12 bases. The J segment lost 11 bases and the V segment lost 6 bases, leaving 5 bases of the junction unmatched. The CDR3 extends over 12 amino acids. Germline V gene lookup returns CDR1 MNHEY and CDR2 SVGAGI. The CDR3 is CASRSTSGSKYF. For the CDR3, the DNA is TGTGCCAGCAGATCGACTAGCGGGAGTAAGTACTTC.

V is TRBV6-5 and J is TRBJ2-1; 11 bases match TRBD2. This CDR3 spans 18 amino acids. The germline gives CDR1 MNHEY, CDR2 SVGAGI. V trimming: 2 bases; J trimming: 0 bases; junction bases outside the gene matches: 6. CDR3 in amino acids: CASSYGLAGGSSYNEQFF. The DNA for the CDR3 is TGTGCCAGCAGTTACGGGCTAGCGGGAGGTAGCTCCTACAATGAGCAGTTCTTC.

V gene TRBV3-1 combines with J gene TRBJ2-7, with D hard to call. This CDR3 has 15 amino acids. From germline, CDR1 is LGHDT and CDR2 YNNKEL (reference sequence). V was trimmed by 4 bases and J by 1 base, leaving 14 bases between them. The CDR3 loop is CASSLLVAGSYEQYF. DNA for the CDR3: TGTGCCAGCAGCCTCCTAGTGGCTGGGTCCTACGAGCAGTACTTC.

V usage is TRBV4-2 and J usage is TRBJ2-3; a weak D match, TRBD2 (6 bases). V shed 1 base and J shed 2 bases, with 13 bases lying between them. The CDR3 runs 16 residues. Germline assignment: CDR1 LGHNA and CDR2 YNFKEQ. For the CDR3, the DNA is TGTGCCAGCAGCCAAGCCGGGACTTTCAACACAGATACGCAGTATTTT. Protein: CASSQAGTFNTDTQYF.

The chain couples TRBV12-3 or TRBV12-4 to TRBJ2-7; 12 bases match TRBD2. This CDR3 is 16 amino acids long. V shed 5 bases, J shed 0 bases, and the junction held 5 bases outside the gene matches. For the CDR3, the DNA is TGTGCCAGCAGTGGCGGACTAGCGGGAAGCTCCTACGAGCAGTACTTC. Protein: CASSGGLAGSSYEQYF.

CDR3 protein: CASRRDGPNQPQHF. The CDR3, as DNA: TGTGCCAGCCGCCGGGACGGCCCCAATCAGCCCCAGCATTTT. This chain uses TRBV7-9 with TRBJ1-5; possible D gene TRBD1, 5 bases. Germline assignment: CDR1 SEHNR and CDR2 FQNEAQ (reference sequence). CDR3 length: 14 residues. Between the trimmed V and J ends, which lost 8 bases and 3 bases, there was a span of 14 bases.

The genes are TRBV12-3 or TRBV12-4 and TRBJ2-3; D remains unclear. The V end was cut by 7 bases, the J end by 2 bases, with 16 bases between. The length of the CDR3 is 15 residues. CDR3 sequence reads: CASTANYSPTDTQYF. The CDR3 DNA is TGTGCCAGCACGGCTAACTATTCCCCCACAGATACGCAGTATTTT.

The sample holds a few counts of this clonotype. The chain couples TRBV4-1 to TRBJ1-1, with D possibly matching TRBD1 (5 bases). The CDR3 covers 15 residues. Looked up from germline, CDR1 is MGHRA and CDR2 is YSYEKL. The V and J ends lost 6 bases and 0 bases respectively, with 14 bases between them. The DNA for the CDR3 is TGCGCCAGCAGACTCGGACACTCCATGAACACTGAAGCTTTCTTT. As protein: CASRLGHSMNTEAFF.

This chain links TRBV6-5 with TRBJ2-7; 11 bases are a match to TRBD2. The CDR3 totals 15 residues. V trimming: 1 base; J trimming: 6 bases; junction bases outside the gene matches: 5. Germline CDR1 is MNHEY and CDR2 is SVGAGI. The CDR3 loop is CASSYLTSGKLEQYF. The CDR3 DNA reads TGTGCCAGCAGTTACTTGACTAGCGGGAAACTCGAGCAGTACTTC.

The chain couples TRBV12-3 or TRBV12-4 to TRBJ2-3, with a weak D call TRBD2 (6 bases). The CDR3 is 15 residues long. Trimming shortened V by 5 bases and J by 4 bases, and 16 bases separated the two germline ends. CDR3 DNA: TGTGCCAGCAGTCCGGGACTTACTAGGCCAGATACGCAGTATTTT. This encodes CASSPGLTRPDTQYF.

CDR3 in amino acids: CASSWDRTSAGELFF. The DNA for the CDR3 is TGCGCCAGCAGCTGGGACAGGACGTCCGCCGGGGAGCTGTTTTTT. V gene TRBV5-1 combines with J gene TRBJ2-2; TRBD1 matches at 8 bases. Per germline, CDR1 SGHRS and CDR2 YFSETQ. The CDR3 loop spans 15 amino acids. J was trimmed by 6 bases and V by 3 bases; bases with no gene match: 7.

V is TRBV6-1 and J is TRBJ2-3, with 9 bases identical to TRBD2. This CDR3 contains 15 residues. The junction had 4 bases not matched to a gene; V was cut back by 4 bases and J by 2 bases. CDR1 and CDR2 (germline): MNHNS, SASEGT. CDR3 in amino acids: CASSARTSATDTQYF. The CDR3 nucleotides read TGTGCCAGCAGTGCCCGGACTAGCGCCACAGATACGCAGTATTTT.

This clonotype was seen a few times. The gene calls are TRBV2 and TRBJ2-1; perhaps TRBD2 as D (5 bases). The CDR3 extends over 16 amino acids. The germline V and J ends were trimmed by 4 bases and 0 bases, with 13 bases remaining between them. CDR1 and CDR2 from the germline V gene are SNHLY and FYNNEI. The CDR3 sequence is CASSVSGLSSYNEQFF. CDR3 bases: TGTGCCAGCAGTGTCTCGGGGTTGAGCTCCTACAATGAGCAGTTCTTC.

Only a few counts were recorded for this clonotype. The gene calls are TRBV27 and TRBJ2-4, with unresolved D. TRBJ2-5 explains the end of the DNA better; the J call may be wrong. This CDR3 has 14 amino acids. The germline V gene encodes CDR1 MNHEY and CDR2 SMNVEV (reference sequence). The CDR3 region has the DNA TGTGCCAGCAGTTTAATGGGTGGCGCAGAGACCCAGTACTTC. Protein: CASSLMGGAETQYF.

This clonotype came up a few times. One junction end does not reproduce the germline sequence, and a read error may be involved. The gene calls are TRBV10-3 and TRBJ1-5; possible D gene TRBD1, 5 bases. CDR1 and CDR2 from the germline V gene are ENHRY and SYGVKD. This CDR3 has 13 amino acids. As DNA, the CDR3 is TGTGCCATCACTGAGGACATTAATCAGCCCCAGCATTTT. Its translation is CAITEDINQPQHF.

This clonotype has just a few counts. CDR3 amino acids: CSVRTGLDKNIQYF. CDR3 nucleotides: TGCAGCGTTAGGACTGGGTTGGACAAAAACATTCAGTACTTC. The rearrangement joins TRBV29-1 to TRBJ2-4; D possibly corresponds to TRBD2 (5 bases). The CDR3 is 14 amino acids. Trimming cost V 5 bases and J 3 bases, with 14 bases left between them. Germline assignment: CDR1 SQVTM and CDR2 ANQGSEA.

This clonotype was seen a single time. Germline and junction disagree at one end, which may indicate a read error. V gene TRBV6-5 combines with J gene TRBJ2-7; 7 nucleotides align to TRBD2. The CDR3 covers 16 residues. The germline V gene encodes CDR1 MNHEY and CDR2 SVGAGI. The CDR3 spells CASSYSWLAEVYGQYF. CDR3 nucleotide sequence: TGTGCCAGCAGTTACTCGTGGCTAGCGGAGGTCTACGGGCAGTACTTC.

This clonotype was detected a few times. The rearrangement joins TRBV20-1 to TRBJ2-1, with D possibly being TRBD2 (6 bases). The J call may be mistaken, given a closer DNA end match to TRBJ2-7. The germline V gene encodes CDR1 DFQATT and CDR2 SNEGSKA (reference sequence). The CDR3 loop spans 14 amino acids. The CDR3 sequence is CSAFIPEDYNEQYF. Written as DNA, the CDR3 is TGCAGTGCTTTCATCCCAGAGGACTACAATGAGCAGTACTTC.

This sequence joins TRBV6-1 and TRBJ2-7; TRBD1 matches 7 bases. The CDR3 is made up of 13 amino acids. V gave up 6 bases and J gave up 4 bases; unmatched junction bases: 6. The germline V gene encodes CDR1 MNHNS and CDR2 SASEGT. The CDR3 reads CASSATGWYEQYF. The CDR3, as DNA: TGTGCCAGCAGCGCGACAGGGTGGTACGAGCAGTACTTC.

The V and J genes are TRBV20-1 and TRBJ2-1; D may be TRBD1 or TRBD2 (5 bases each). The CDR3 is 11 amino acids. The germline CDR1 and CDR2 sequences are DFQATT and SNEGSKA (reference sequence). V was trimmed by 3 bases and J by 15 bases, leaving 15 bases between them. The CDR3 DNA is TGCAGTGCTAGCTTCTGGGACGGGTGGTTCTTC. This sequence encodes CSASFWDGWFF.

Note on this clonotype: A junction end diverges from the germline sequence, so it may reflect a read error. The chain is built from TRBV12-3 or TRBV12-4 and TRBJ2-7; 7 nucleotides line up with TRBD2. This CDR3 has 15 amino acids. DNA of the CDR3: TGTGTCAGCAGTTTATGGCTAGCGGCCACCTACGAGCAGTACTTC. The encoded protein is CVSSLWLAATYEQYF.

J is TRBJ2-7 and V is TRBV12-3 or TRBV12-4; 14 bases are a match to TRBD2. This CDR3 has 15 amino acids. The J segment lost 7 bases and the V segment lost 7 bases, leaving 9 bases of the junction unmatched. The CDR3 protein is CASTIRTSGGNEQYF. The DNA of the CDR3 is TGTGCCAGCACCATTCGGACTAGCGGGGGGAATGAGCAGTACTTC.

A few counts support this clonotype. V usage is TRBV5-1 and J usage is TRBJ2-1; D is ambiguous. V gave up 7 bases and J gave up 0 bases, with 8 bases separating them. The germline CDR1 and CDR2 sequences are SGHRS and YFSETQ. CDR3 length equals 13 residues. The CDR3 region is CASAASSYNEQFF. CDR3 nucleotide sequence: TGCGCCAGCGCAGCTAGCTCCTACAATGAGCAGTTCTTC.